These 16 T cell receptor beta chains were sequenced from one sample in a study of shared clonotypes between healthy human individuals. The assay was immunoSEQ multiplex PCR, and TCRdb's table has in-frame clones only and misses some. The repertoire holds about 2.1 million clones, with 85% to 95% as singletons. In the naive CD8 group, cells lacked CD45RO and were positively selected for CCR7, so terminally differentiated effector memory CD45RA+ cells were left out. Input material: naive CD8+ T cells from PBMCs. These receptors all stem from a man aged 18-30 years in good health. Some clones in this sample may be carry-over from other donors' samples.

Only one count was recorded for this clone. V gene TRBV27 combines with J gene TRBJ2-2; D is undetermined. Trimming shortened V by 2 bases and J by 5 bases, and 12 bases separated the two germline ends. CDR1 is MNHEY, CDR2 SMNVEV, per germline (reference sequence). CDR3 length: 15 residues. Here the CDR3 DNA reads TGTGCCAGCAGTTTACACGCCCTGGGTACCGGGGAGCTGTTTTTT. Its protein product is CASSLHALGTGELFF.

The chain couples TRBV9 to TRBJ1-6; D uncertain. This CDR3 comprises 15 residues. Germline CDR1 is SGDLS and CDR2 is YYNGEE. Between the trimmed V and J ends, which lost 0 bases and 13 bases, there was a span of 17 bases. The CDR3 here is CASSVETGPHGPLHF. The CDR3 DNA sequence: TGTGCCAGCAGCGTAGAAACCGGGCCTCACGGGCCCCTCCACTTT.

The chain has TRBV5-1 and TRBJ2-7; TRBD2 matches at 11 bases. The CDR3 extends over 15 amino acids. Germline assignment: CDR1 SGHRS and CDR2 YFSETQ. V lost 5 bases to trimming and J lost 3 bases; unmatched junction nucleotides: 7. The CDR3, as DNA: TGCGCCAGCAGTCCAGGCGGGACTAGCGGCTACGAGCAGTACTTC. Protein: CASSPGGTSGYEQYF.

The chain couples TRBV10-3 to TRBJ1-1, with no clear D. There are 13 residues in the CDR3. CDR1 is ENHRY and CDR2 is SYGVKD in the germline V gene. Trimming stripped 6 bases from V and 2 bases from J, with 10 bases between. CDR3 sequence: CAIREGGNTEAFF. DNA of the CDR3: TGTGCCATCAGAGAGGGCGGAAACACTGAAGCTTTCTTT.

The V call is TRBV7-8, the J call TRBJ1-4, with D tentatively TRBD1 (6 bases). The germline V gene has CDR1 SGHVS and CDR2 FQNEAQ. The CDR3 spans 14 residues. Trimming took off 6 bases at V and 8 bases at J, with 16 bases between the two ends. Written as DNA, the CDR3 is TGTGCCAGCAGTTCAGCAGGGGCGGGAGAAAAACTGTTTTTT. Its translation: CASSSAGAGEKLFF.

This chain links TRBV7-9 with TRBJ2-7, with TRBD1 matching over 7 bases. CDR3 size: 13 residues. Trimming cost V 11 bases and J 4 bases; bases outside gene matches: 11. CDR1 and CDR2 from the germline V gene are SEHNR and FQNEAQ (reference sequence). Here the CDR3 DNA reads TGTGCCTGTGCCGGGACAGCATCTTACGAGCAGTACTTC. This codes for CACAGTASYEQYF.

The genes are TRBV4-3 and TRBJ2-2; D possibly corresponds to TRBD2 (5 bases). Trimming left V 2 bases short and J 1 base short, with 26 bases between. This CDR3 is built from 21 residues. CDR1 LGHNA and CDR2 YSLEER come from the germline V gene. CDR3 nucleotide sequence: TGCGCCAGCAGCCAAAGAATTGCCCCAGGACTCCAAAACTGGAACACCGGGGAGCTGTTTTTT. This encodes CASSQRIAPGLQNWNTGELFF.

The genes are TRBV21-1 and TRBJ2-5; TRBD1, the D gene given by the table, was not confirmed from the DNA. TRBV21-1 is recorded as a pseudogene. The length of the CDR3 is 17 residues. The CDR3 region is CASSFYRTKRQGETQYF. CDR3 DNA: TGTGCCAGCAGCTTCTACAGAACTAAAAGACAGGGTGAGACCCAGTACTTC.

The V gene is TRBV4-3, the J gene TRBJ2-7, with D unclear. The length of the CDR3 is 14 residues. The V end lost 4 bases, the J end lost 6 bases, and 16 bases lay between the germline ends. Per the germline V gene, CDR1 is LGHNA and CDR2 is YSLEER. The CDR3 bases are TGCGCCAGCAGCCCTTTTGCTGCTATAAGCGAGCAGTACTTC. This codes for CASSPFAAISEQYF.

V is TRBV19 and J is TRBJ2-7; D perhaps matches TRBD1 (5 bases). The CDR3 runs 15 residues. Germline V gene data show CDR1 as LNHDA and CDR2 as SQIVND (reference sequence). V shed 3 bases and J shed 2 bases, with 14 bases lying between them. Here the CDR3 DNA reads TGTGCCAGTAGTATTACGGCAGGGTCGACCTACGAGCAGTACTTC. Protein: CASSITAGSTYEQYF.

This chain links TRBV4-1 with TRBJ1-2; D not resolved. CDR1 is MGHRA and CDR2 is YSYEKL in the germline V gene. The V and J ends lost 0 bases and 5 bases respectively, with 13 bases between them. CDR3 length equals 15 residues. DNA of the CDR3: TGCGCCAGCAGCCAAGAGTCTGATCGTTTATATGGCTACACCTTC. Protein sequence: CASSQESDRLYGYTF.

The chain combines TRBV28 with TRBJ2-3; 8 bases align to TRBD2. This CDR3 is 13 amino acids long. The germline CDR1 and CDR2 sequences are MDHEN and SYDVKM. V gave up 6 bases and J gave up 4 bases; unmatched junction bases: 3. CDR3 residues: CASRAGAADTQYF. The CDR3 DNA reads TGTGCCAGCAGAGCGGGAGCCGCAGATACGCAGTATTTT. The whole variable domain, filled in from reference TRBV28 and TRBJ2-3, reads DVKVTQSSRYLVKRTGEKVFLECVQDMDHENMFWYRQDPGLGLRLIYFSYDVKMKEKGDIPEGYSVSREKKERFSLILESASTNQTSMYLCASRAGAADTQYFGPGTRLTVL.

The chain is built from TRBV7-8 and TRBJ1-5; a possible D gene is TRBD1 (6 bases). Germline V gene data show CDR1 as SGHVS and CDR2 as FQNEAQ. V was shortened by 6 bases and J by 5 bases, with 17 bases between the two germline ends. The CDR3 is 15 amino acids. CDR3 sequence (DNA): TGTGCCAGCAGAAAAACAGGGACCTGGGATCAGCCCCAGCATTTT. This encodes CASRKTGTWDQPQHF.

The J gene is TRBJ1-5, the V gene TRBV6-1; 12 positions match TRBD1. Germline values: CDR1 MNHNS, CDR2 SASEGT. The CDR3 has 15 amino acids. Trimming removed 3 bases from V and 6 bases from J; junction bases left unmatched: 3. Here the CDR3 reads CASSEGQGAGQPQHF. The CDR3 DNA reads TGTGCCAGCAGTGAGGGACAGGGGGCAGGTCAGCCCCAGCATTTT.

The CDR3: CASSPLQGKHTEAFF. The DNA of the CDR3 is TGTGCCAGCAGCCCACTACAGGGTAAGCACACTGAAGCTTTCTTT. This rearrangement joins TRBV7-9 to TRBJ1-1; weak D call: TRBD1 (6 bases). Germline-derived CDR1 and CDR2 are SEHNR and FQNEAQ (reference sequence). The CDR3 sequence is 15 residues long. The V and J ends lost 5 bases and 3 bases respectively, with 16 bases between them. Together with reference TRBV7-9 and TRBJ1-1, the CDR3 gives the full variable domain: DTGVSQNPRHKITKRGQNVTFRCDPISEHNRLYWYRQTLGQGPEFLTYFQNEAQLEKSRLLSDRFSAERPKGSFSTLEIQRTEQGDSAMYLCASSPLQGKHTEAFFGQGTRLTVV.

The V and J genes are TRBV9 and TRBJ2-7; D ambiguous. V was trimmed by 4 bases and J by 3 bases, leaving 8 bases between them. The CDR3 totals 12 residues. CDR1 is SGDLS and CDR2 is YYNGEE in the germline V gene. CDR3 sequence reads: CASSPNLYEQYF. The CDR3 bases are TGTGCCAGCAGCCCCAACCTCTACGAGCAGTACTTC.